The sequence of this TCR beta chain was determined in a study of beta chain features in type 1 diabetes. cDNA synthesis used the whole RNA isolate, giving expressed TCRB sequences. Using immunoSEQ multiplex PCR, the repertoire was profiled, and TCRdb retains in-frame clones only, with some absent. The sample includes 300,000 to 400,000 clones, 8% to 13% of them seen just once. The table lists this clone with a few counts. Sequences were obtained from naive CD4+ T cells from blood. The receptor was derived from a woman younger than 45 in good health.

CDR3: CASSLASGGGTQYF. The CDR3 DNA is TGTGCCAGCAGCTTAGCTTCCGGGGGAGGGACCCAGTACTTC. The chain links TRBV7-9 to TRBJ2-5; D is perhaps TRBD2 (6 bases). Deletions cut 0 bases from V and 7 bases from J, with 12 bases between. This CDR3 is 14 amino acids long. Germline-derived CDR1 and CDR2 are SEHNR and FQNEAQ (reference sequence).